What follows are 12 T cell receptor beta chains derived from one specimen sequenced in a study of T cell clonality in common variable immunodeficiency. Repertoires were generated with immunoSEQ multiplex PCR, while TCRdb's copy carries only in-frame clones and drops some. Listed for the sample are some 44,000 clones, none seen a single time. The sample consisted of peripheral blood mononuclear cells. These receptors were taken from a person aged 18 to 70 in good health.

This clone was counted at least ten times. The CDR3 goes on 3 residues after the read ends, and that part is filled in from the germline J gene. This chain links TRBV29-1 with TRBJ2-1; 14 nucleotides align to TRBD2. Germline CDR1 SQVTM, CDR2 ANQGSEA. The CDR3 sequence is 17 residues long. V lost 1 base, J lost 7 bases, and 9 bases stayed unmatched. CDR3 bases read: TGCAGCGTTGAAGTCGGGACTAGCGGGAGTTTCCGGAATGAG. Amino acids: CSVEVGTSGSFRNE. The full CDR3 protein is CSVEVGTSGSFRNEQFF.

This clone appeared many times. The read ends 3 residues before the CDR3 terminus; that terminus is restored from the germline J gene. The chain carries TRBV18 and TRBJ2-4, with 7 positions matching TRBD1. V lost 3 bases, J lost 8 bases, and 10 bases stayed unmatched. CDR1 is KGHSH and CDR2 is LQKENI in the germline V gene. The CDR3 loop spans 15 amino acids. CDR3 DNA (partial): TGTGCCAGCTCACCGCAGGGGACAGCCAGCGACATT. Its translation: CASSPQGTASDI. The full CDR3 is CASSPQGTASDIQYF.

This clone was recorded many times. Read coverage stops 3 residues before the CDR3 terminus; the germline J gene supplies the remainder. J is TRBJ2-4 and V is TRBV13, with 15 bases fitting TRBD2. The J segment lost 6 bases and the V segment lost 1 base, leaving 4 bases of the junction unmatched. CDR3 length: 17 amino acids. The germline V gene encodes CDR1 PRHDT and CDR2 FYEKMQ (reference sequence). The CDR3 region is CASSLAGLAGGLNIQYF. The sequenced CDR3 bases are TGTGCCAGCAGCTTAGCGGGACTAGCGGGGGGTTTAAACATT. The full variable domain, rest sourced from reference TRBV13 and TRBJ2-4, is AAGVIQSPRHLIKEKRETATLKCYPIPRHDTVYWYQQGPGQDPQFLISFYEKMQSDKGSIPDRFSAQQFSDYHSELNMSSLELGDSALYFCASSLAGLAGGLNIQYFGAGTRLSVL.

There are many counts of this clone. The read halts 3 residues ahead of the CDR3 end, with the missing end drawn from the germline J gene. The chain couples TRBV7-3 to TRBJ2-1; a weak D match, TRBD2 (7 bases). CDR1 is SGHTA and CDR2 is FQGTGA in the germline V gene. V was trimmed by 4 bases and J by 7 bases, leaving 11 bases between them. The CDR3 is 13 residues long. CDR3 sequence reads: CASSSGGGNEQFF. CDR3 DNA (partial): TGTGCCAGCAGCTCGGGGGGCGGTAATGAG.

This clone was seen many times. Read data end 3 residues before the CDR3 end; the end is taken from the germline J gene. The gene calls are TRBV24-1 and TRBJ1-6; TRBD1 is a possible D gene (6 bases). V lost 3 bases and J lost 4, with 6 bases in between. CDR1 and CDR2 from the germline V gene are KGHDR and SFDVKD. CDR3 length: 14 residues. The part of the CDR3 DNA that was read is TGTGCCACCAGTGATCAGGGGTATAATTCACCC. Its protein product is CATSDQGYNSP. The complete CDR3 protein is CATSDQGYNSPLHF.

In this sample, this clone turned up many times. The read is 3 residues too short to cover the CDR3 end, so that end is filled in from the germline J gene. This chain uses TRBV7-3 with TRBJ2-2; no reliable D call. Germline loops: CDR1 SGHTA, CDR2 FQGTGA. The CDR3 covers 14 residues. Trimming took off 7 bases at V and 4 bases at J, with 13 bases between the two ends. The sequenced part of the CDR3 DNA is TGTGCCAGCACCTATAACGGTGTCACCGGGGAG. Protein product: CASTYNGVTGE. The full CDR3 reads CASTYNGVTGELFF.

This clone was detected ten times or more. The observed sequence ends 3 residues before the CDR3 terminus, with the missing tail filled in from the germline J gene. The chain carries TRBV20-1 and TRBJ2-7; 10 bases are a match to TRBD2. This CDR3 has 16 amino acids. V gave up 0 bases and J gave up 0 bases; unmatched junction bases: 5. From germline, CDR1 is DFQATT and CDR2 SNEGSKA (reference sequence). CDR3 loop: CSARDLASGSSYEQYF. CDR3 bases read: TGCAGTGCTAGAGATCTAGCTAGCGGGAGCTCCTACGAG.

This clone occurred many times. With the read ending 3 residues before the CDR3 end, the germline J gene is used to fill in that end. The chain recombines TRBV4-1 with TRBJ2-7; maybe TRBD1 (6 bases). Germline CDR1 MGHRA, CDR2 YSYEKL. The CDR3 is made up of 16 amino acids. The V and J ends lost 1 base and 1 base respectively, with 14 bases between them. The CDR3 spells CASSQAPQGDSYEQYF. Incomplete CDR3 DNA: TGCGCCAGCAGCCAAGCACCACAGGGCGATTCCTACGAG.

At least ten counts were recorded for this clone. The CDR3 end lies 3 residues beyond the end of the read and is filled in from the germline J gene. This chain links TRBV7-9 with TRBJ1-2, with 9 bases fitting TRBD1. The germline V gene has CDR1 SEHNR and CDR2 FQNEAQ (reference sequence). Trimming took 2 bases from V and 6 from J; bases not matched to a gene: 7. The CDR3 sequence is 15 residues long. The part of the CDR3 DNA that was read is TGTGCCAGCAGCTTATGGGACAGGGAGGGGAATGGC. It specifies CASSLWDREGNG. The full CDR3 sequence reads CASSLWDREGNGYTF.

This clone was observed many times. From the germline J gene comes the end of the CDR3, since the read stops 3 residues before it. This chain joins TRBV7-2 and TRBJ2-7; 12 bases agree with TRBD2. V dropped 5 bases and J dropped 4; count of bases not matched to a gene: 3. Germline values: CDR1 SGHTA, CDR2 FQGNSA. CDR3 length: 14 residues. The sequenced CDR3 bases are TGTGCCAGCAGCGTGGGACTAGCGGGTTACGAG. It yields the protein CASSVGLAGYE. The full CDR3 reads CASSVGLAGYEQYF.

In its sample, this clone was seen a few times. The CDR3 extends 3 residues past the end of the read, so its final part is completed from the germline J gene. This chain links TRBV2 with TRBJ2-4, with D tentatively TRBD2 (5 bases). Germline CDR1 SNHLY, CDR2 FYNNEI. V was shortened by 2 bases and J by 6 bases, with 8 bases between the two germline ends. This CDR3 has 13 residues. The CDR3 bases that were read are TGTGCCAGCAGTGAAACCCGGGGAAACATT. Translation gives CASSETRGNI. The whole CDR3 is CASSETRGNIQYF.

This clone was seen ten or more times. The read terminates 3 residues before the CDR3 end, so the remaining end is supplied by the germline J gene. The genes are TRBV12-3 or TRBV12-4 and TRBJ2-3; 9 bases are a match to TRBD1. The ends lost 4 bases at V and 5 bases at J; junction bases unmatched: 10. The CDR3 has 16 amino acids. This CDR3 reads CASSSQGQGWGDTQYF. The CDR3 bases that were read are TGTGCCAGCAGTTCCCAGGGACAGGGCTGGGGAGATACG.